This T cell receptor (beta chain) derives from a study of response to subunit inactivated influenza vaccine. Study conclusions and caveats: Each seasonal influenza vaccination, the authors suggested, recruits few new T cells.

This clonotype was seen only a few times. Its specificity is not known. Trimming pared 4 bases from V and 7 bases from J, leaving 15 bases between. Germline V gives CDR1 SGHRS, CDR2 YFSETQ. This CDR3 spans 14 amino acids. TCRdb reprocessed the RT-PCR reads with MiXCR, giving one entry per CDR3 protein. This sample has more than 700,000 distinct CDR3 sequences, with approximately 21% found just once. The sample consisted of PBMCs from blood, taken 5 days after vaccination. V gene TRBV5-1 combines with J gene TRBJ2-1, with TRBD2 as a possible D gene (6 bases). This sequence was found in a man over 45 who received an inactivated influenza vaccine. The CDR3 region is CASSPPPEGNEQFF. The CDR3 coding sequence is TGCGCCAGCAGCCCGCCCCCGGAGGGGAATGAGCAGTTCTTC.